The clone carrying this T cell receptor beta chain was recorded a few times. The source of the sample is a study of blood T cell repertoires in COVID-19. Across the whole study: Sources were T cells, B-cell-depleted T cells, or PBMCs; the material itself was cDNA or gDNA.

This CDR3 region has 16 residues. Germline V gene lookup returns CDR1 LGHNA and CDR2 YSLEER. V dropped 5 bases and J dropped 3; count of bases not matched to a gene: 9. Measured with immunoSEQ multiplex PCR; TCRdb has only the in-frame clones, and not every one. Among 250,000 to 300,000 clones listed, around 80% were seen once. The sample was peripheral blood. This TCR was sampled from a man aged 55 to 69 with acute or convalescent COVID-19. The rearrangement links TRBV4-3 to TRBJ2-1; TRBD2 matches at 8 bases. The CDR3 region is CASSTLAGVDYNEQFF. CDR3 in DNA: TGCGCCAGCAGCACCCTAGCGGGCGTGGACTACAATGAGCAGTTCTTC.